Sequencing of this T cell receptor (beta chain) was carried out in a study of T cells in localized non-small cell lung cancer. The data were produced by immunoSEQ multiplex PCR, yet TCRdb's version contains in-frame clones alone and is incomplete. The data show tens of thousands of clones, around 84% seen once. Per the germline V gene, CDR1 is SGDLS and CDR2 is YYNGEE. CDR3 length equals 14 residues. The ends were cut back, 4 bases at V and 5 bases at J, with 15 bases in the middle. This chain joins TRBV9 and TRBJ2-5, with D unclear. Sample: peripheral blood, taken before any cancer treatment. The TCR was taken from a female donor at least 60 years old with stage I lung adenocarcinoma. CDR3 region: CASSPRGLVETQYF. CDR3 sequence (DNA): TGTGCCAGCAGCCCCCGTGGCCTAGTTGAGACCCAGTACTTC.